These T cell receptor beta chains were read from a single sample in a study of CD8+CD57+ T cells in acquired aplastic anemia. TCRdb reprocessed the reads with MiXCR, giving one entry per CDR3 protein. The sample includes about 220,000 distinct CDR3 sequences, about a third of them seen just once. The source material was sorted CD4+, CD8+, or CD8+CD57+ T cells (not recorded which) from PBMCs. The source is a human donor in good health, serving as a control. CDR3s include the opening cysteine and the closing phenylalanine or tryptophan. Clone sizes are given selectively: once, few, many, or a class where the clone is expanded.

clone_size: many; v_call: TRBV2; j_call: TRBJ2-3; cdr3_aa: CASRDETGGVADTQYF
clone_size: many; v_call: TRBV5-1; j_call: TRBJ1-2; cdr3_aa: CASSAGQNYGYTF
clone_size: -; v_call: TRBV20-1; j_call: TRBJ2-3; cdr3_aa: CSAMAFWRGKTDTQYF
clone_size: -; v_call: TRBV6-5; j_call: TRBJ2-7; cdr3_aa: CASSYDTLGYEQYF
clone_size: -; v_call: TRBV15; j_call: TRBJ1-6; cdr3_aa: CATTLAGPISSPLHF
clone_size: many; v_call: TRBV5-4; j_call: TRBJ1-2; cdr3_aa: CASSWDRQTNYGYTF
clone_size: many; v_call: TRBV11-2; j_call: TRBJ1-2; cdr3_aa: CASSLVRGLGGYTF
clone_size: many; v_call: TRBV7-2; j_call: TRBJ1-2; cdr3_aa: CASSYRGGLEYGYTF
clone_size: -; v_call: TRBV25-1; j_call: TRBJ2-7; cdr3_aa: CASSELGGGDEQYF
clone_size: -; v_call: TRBV10-3; j_call: TRBJ1-2; cdr3_aa: CAISFIGGLGHGYTF
clone_size: many; v_call: TRBV19; j_call: TRBJ2-7; cdr3_aa: CASSIRRGTYEQYF
clone_size: -; v_call: TRBV11-2; j_call: TRBJ1-1; cdr3_aa: CASGSPTGTVQVRAFF
clone_size: -; v_call: TRBV15; j_call: TRBJ2-1; cdr3_aa: CATSSGTEGDEQFF
clone_size: -; v_call: TRBV29-1; j_call: TRBJ2-5; cdr3_aa: CSVEHELDRALQETQYF
clone_size: many; v_call: TRBV10-3; j_call: TRBJ1-1; cdr3_aa: CAIRGQGTEAFF
clone_size: once; v_call: TRBV10-3; j_call: TRBJ2-3; cdr3_aa: CAIRGGDTQYF
clone_size: -; v_call: TRBV10-1; j_call: TRBJ2-2; cdr3_aa: CASSESENTGELFF
clone_size: -; v_call: TRBV15; j_call: TRBJ2-7; cdr3_aa: CATSRDRSGRVSYEQYF
clone_size: -; v_call: TRBV6-5; j_call: TRBJ2-3; cdr3_aa: CASSYGSHVDTQYF
clone_size: few; v_call: TRBV24-1; j_call: TRBJ2-1; cdr3_aa: CATSDSRAIEQFF
clone_size: many; v_call: TRBV5-1; j_call: TRBJ1-2; cdr3_aa: CASSPKTGTEMGYTF
clone_size: -; v_call: TRBV2; j_call: TRBJ1-4; cdr3_aa: CASRRTGAKNEKLFF
clone_size: -; v_call: TRBV10-3; j_call: TRBJ2-1; cdr3_aa: CAIGGSFNEQFF
clone_size: once; v_call: TRBV2; j_call: TRBJ1-3; cdr3_aa: CASGRGHVSGNTIYF
clone_size: few; v_call: TRBV3-1; j_call: TRBJ2-4; cdr3_aa: CASSQGASGGGIQYF
clone_size: many; v_call: TRBV19; j_call: TRBJ1-2; cdr3_aa: CASSPPPPSGGYTF